The next 25 T cell receptor beta chains were all read from a single sample in a study of shared clonotypes between healthy human individuals. Naivety among CD8 cells was defined by CD45RO negativity and positive CCR7 selection, thereby excluding terminally differentiated effector memory CD45RA+ cells. Profiling relied on immunoSEQ multiplex PCR, and the TCRdb table lists in-frame clones only, not all of them. The sample gives over 750,000 clones, around 96% of which show up once; about 0.25% is in the top ten. The source material was naive CD8+ T cells sorted from blood. All receptors derive from a man aged 25 to 45 in good health.

A remark on this clone: Other DNA sequences within the sample encode an identical CDR3. CDR3: CASSQGQGSYEQYF. CDR3 bases: TGCGCCAGCAGCCAAGGGCAGGGGTCCTACGAGCAGTACTTC. This chain links TRBV4-3 with TRBJ2-7; D may be TRBD1 (6 bases). V lost 1 base and J 1 base, leaving 8 bases between the germline ends. This CDR3 spans 14 amino acids. Germline V CDR1 and CDR2: LGHNA, YSLEER.

The chain uses TRBV4-3 and TRBJ2-1; 11 bases agree with TRBD2. The CDR3 has 16 amino acids. V dropped 4 bases and J dropped 2; count of bases not matched to a gene: 4. The germline gives CDR1 LGHNA, CDR2 YSLEER. The DNA for the CDR3 is TGCGCCAGCAGCCGAGGGACTAGCGGAGCCTACAATGAGCAGTTCTTC. Translating it yields CASSRGTSGAYNEQFF.

The V gene is TRBV5-1, the J gene TRBJ2-7; 8 bases are a match to TRBD2. The CDR3 runs to 16 residues. Germline CDR1 and CDR2: SGHRS and YFSETQ. The junction had 7 bases not matched to a gene; V was cut back by 0 bases and J by 2 bases. CDR3 region: CASSLAYTSGPYEQYF. DNA of the CDR3: TGCGCCAGCAGCTTGGCCTATACTAGCGGTCCCTACGAGCAGTACTTC. Using reference TRBV5-1 and TRBJ2-7 for the parts outside the CDR3, the full variable domain is KAGVTQTPRYLIKTRGQQVTLSCSPISGHRSVSWYQQTPGQGLQFLFEYFSETQRNKGNFPGRFSGRQFSNSRSEMNVSTLELGDSALYLCASSLAYTSGPYEQYFGPGTRLTVT.

The rearrangement links TRBV6-5 to TRBJ2-1, with D perhaps matching TRBD2 (6 bases). The V gene's germline CDR1 is MNHEY and CDR2 SVGAGI. Trimming took 5 bases from V and 8 from J, leaving 10 bases between them. The CDR3 loop spans 12 amino acids. Here the CDR3 DNA reads TGTGCCAGCAGTCACGGGGGTTATGAGCAGTTCTTC. It codes for CASSHGGYEQFF.

The chain couples TRBV5-5 to TRBJ2-3; D call uncertain. The CDR3 totals 14 residues. Germline CDR1 and CDR2: SGHKS and YYEKEE (reference sequence). The germline V and J ends were trimmed by 4 bases and 6 bases, with 15 bases remaining between them. This chain's CDR3 is CASSAKVRGDTQYF. The CDR3 region has the DNA TGTGCCAGCAGCGCCAAAGTACGTGGCGATACGCAGTATTTT.

The count of this clone is one. The chain uses TRBV5-1 and TRBJ2-1, with 11 bases matching TRBD2. The CDR3 spans 22 residues. Trimming cost V 9 bases and J 12 bases; bases outside gene matches: 38. Germline V lookup: CDR1 SGHRS, CDR2 YFSETQ. The CDR3 nucleotides are TGCGCCACCTCAAGGCTAGCGGGAGGACCCTCTTACTTAAATCCTACGGCCAGCGGGCAGTTCTTC. Translated: CATSRLAGGPSYLNPTASGQFF.

This sequence joins TRBV9 and TRBJ2-7, with a weak D call TRBD2 (6 bases). The CDR3 is made up of 15 amino acids. Germline loops: CDR1 SGDLS, CDR2 YYNGEE. V was shortened by 3 bases and J by 2 bases, with 15 bases between the two germline ends. CDR3 coding DNA: TGTGCCAGCAGCGCTGGGAGCTGGGGGGCCTACGAGCAGTACTTC. It yields the protein CASSAGSWGAYEQYF.

This sequence joins TRBV5-4 and TRBJ2-7; 7 nucleotides line up with TRBD1. V was clipped by 4 bases and J by 5 bases; unmatched bases: 6. CDR1 SGHNT and CDR2 YYREEE come from the germline V gene (reference sequence). The CDR3 has 13 amino acids. In nucleotides, the CDR3 is TGTGCCAGCAGCCCTGACAGGGTAGACGAGCAGTACTTC. Its protein is CASSPDRVDEQYF.

This clone was found once. The chain combines TRBV11-2 with TRBJ1-2; 9 bases map to TRBD1. The CDR3 extends over 16 amino acids. Germline-derived CDR1 and CDR2 are SGHAT and FQNNGV. V gave up 5 bases and J gave up 0 bases; unmatched junction bases: 7. The CDR3 nucleotides are TGTGCCAGCAGCCATACAGGGGGCAACACTAACTATGGCTACACCTTC. Protein product: CASSHTGGNTNYGYTF.

The chain is built from TRBV7-6 and TRBJ2-7; TRBD1 aligns across 7 bases. The CDR3 is 14 residues long. In germline, CDR1 is SGHVS, CDR2 FNYEAQ. V lost 4 bases, J lost 3 bases, and 6 bases stayed unmatched. In DNA, the CDR3 is TGTGCCAGCAGCTCCTCGGACAGGCACTACGAGCAGTACTTC. It specifies CASSSSDRHYEQYF.

The gene calls are TRBV7-8 and TRBJ2-3, with 11 bases fitting TRBD2. The CDR3 extends over 18 amino acids. Germline trimming cut 3 bases from V and 5 bases from J; bases unmatched to any gene: 13. CDR1 is SGHVS and CDR2 is FQNEAQ in the germline V gene. The CDR3 spells CASSLANTSGRDLDTQYF. The CDR3 DNA follows: TGTGCCAGCAGCTTGGCAAATACTAGCGGGAGAGATTTAGATACGCAGTATTTT.

V gene TRBV5-4 combines with J gene TRBJ2-6, with D perhaps TRBD2 (5 bases). This CDR3 has 16 amino acids. Trimming removed 0 bases at V and 4 bases at J, with 11 bases between. Germline V lookup: CDR1 SGHNT, CDR2 YYREEE (reference sequence). The CDR3 region is CASSLAEGAGANVLTF. The DNA for the CDR3 is TGTGCCAGCAGCTTGGCTGAGGGCGCCGGGGCCAACGTCCTGACTTTC. Based on the CDR3 plus reference TRBV5-4 and TRBJ2-6, the full variable domain is ETGVTQSPTHLIKTRGQQVTLRCSSQSGHNTVSWYQQALGQGPQFIFQYYREEENGRGNFPPRFSGLQFPNYSSELNVNALELDDSALYLCASSLAEGAGANVLTFGAGSRLTVL.

V gene TRBV2 combines with J gene TRBJ2-7, with D possibly matching TRBD1 (6 bases). Germline CDR1 is SNHLY and CDR2 is FYNNEI. Trimming took 5 bases from V and 2 from J, leaving 19 bases between them. The CDR3 is made up of 16 amino acids. This CDR3 reads CASSIQGLGGAYEQYF. The DNA for the CDR3 is TGTGCCAGCAGTATACAGGGTCTCGGTGGAGCCTACGAGCAGTACTTC.

This chain connects TRBV4-3 to TRBJ2-1; D gene ambiguous. The CDR3 is 18 residues long. With 0 bases removed from V and 2 bases from J, the gap between germline ends came to 17 bases. Germline CDR1 and CDR2: LGHNA and YSLEER. Here the CDR3 reads CASSQDITSERPYNEQFF. The CDR3 DNA sequence: TGCGCCAGCAGCCAAGATATTACTTCCGAACGACCCTACAATGAGCAGTTCTTC.

This rearrangement joins TRBV6-5 to TRBJ1-2; 7 nucleotides agree with TRBD1. CDR1 and CDR2 (germline): MNHEY, SVGAGI. The V gene end was trimmed by 5 bases and the J gene end by 4 bases; junction bases not matched to a gene: 4. The CDR3 is made up of 13 amino acids. CDR3 in amino acids: CASSRQGVYGYTF. CDR3 nucleotides: TGTGCCAGCAGTCGTCAGGGGGTCTATGGCTACACCTTC.

The chain employs TRBV7-2 and TRBJ1-1, with 9 positions matching TRBD1. CDR1 SGHTA and CDR2 FQGNSA come from the germline V gene. V gave up 6 bases and J gave up 0 bases; unmatched junction bases: 11. This CDR3 has 17 amino acids. The CDR3 DNA reads TGTGCCAGCAGTATCTGGGGGACAGGGCATATGAACACTGAAGCTTTCTTT. Its protein product is CASSIWGTGHMNTEAFF.

V usage is TRBV5-1 and J usage is TRBJ2-1, with D possibly TRBD1 on 6 matching bases. CDR3 length equals 15 residues. Germline V CDR1 and CDR2: SGHRS, YFSETQ. The V end lost 0 bases, the J end lost 4 bases, and 11 bases lay between the germline ends. CDR3 in amino acids: CASSLEGTYYNEQFF. DNA for the CDR3: TGCGCCAGCAGCTTGGAAGGGACATATTACAATGAGCAGTTCTTC.

The chain combines TRBV5-4 with TRBJ2-7; no clear D. Trimming took 3 bases from V and 2 from J, leaving 18 bases between them. The germline gives CDR1 SGHNT, CDR2 YYREEE (reference sequence). The CDR3 loop spans 16 amino acids. Written as DNA, the CDR3 is TGTGCCAGCAGCTCCCGCCAACAAGGCCTCGCCTACGAGCAGTACTTC. Its translation: CASSSRQQGLAYEQYF.

V gene TRBV28 combines with J gene TRBJ2-7, with D possibly TRBD2 on 6 matching bases. V was pared by 3 bases and J by 5 bases, with 17 bases between. CDR3 length equals 15 residues. The germline V gene has CDR1 MDHEN and CDR2 SYDVKM. The CDR3 here is CASSFFGGIWNEQYF. The CDR3 coding sequence is TGTGCCAGCAGTTTCTTTGGGGGGATATGGAACGAGCAGTACTTC.

This chain uses TRBV7-2 with TRBJ2-5, with unresolved D. Trimming shortened V by 8 bases and J by 1 base, and 17 bases separated the two germline ends. The CDR3 has 15 amino acids. The germline gives CDR1 SGHTA, CDR2 FQGNSA. In DNA, the CDR3 is TGTGCCAGCGCTACGACTCTGAGGATCCAAGAGACCCAGTACTTC. It yields the protein CASATTLRIQETQYF.

The V call is TRBV6-5, the J call TRBJ2-2; 7 bases map to TRBD1. CDR3 length equals 14 residues. CDR1 MNHEY and CDR2 SVGAGI come from the germline V gene. The ends lost 5 bases at V and 5 bases at J; junction bases unmatched: 5. CDR3 protein: CASSTGTATGELFF. CDR3 in DNA: TGTGCCAGCAGTACCGGGACAGCGACCGGGGAGCTGTTTTTT.

The chain joins TRBV7-9 to TRBJ1-5; 7 bases are a match to TRBD1. V was pared by 4 bases and J by 2 bases, with 11 bases of the junction left unmatched. The germline V gene encodes CDR1 SEHNR and CDR2 FQNEAQ (reference sequence). The CDR3 spans 17 residues. The DNA for the CDR3 is TGTGCCAGCAGCTCAGACAGGGAAGGGATTGGCAATCAGCCCCAGCATTTT. Translated, it gives CASSSDREGIGNQPQHF.

The chain joins TRBV4-3 to TRBJ1-2, with D tentatively TRBD1 (5 bases). The CDR3 spans 16 residues. V was trimmed by 1 base and J by 4 bases, leaving 16 bases between them. The germline CDR1 and CDR2 sequences are LGHNA and YSLEER. The chain's CDR3 is CASSQAPQGLSYGYTF. As DNA, the CDR3 is TGCGCCAGCAGCCAAGCCCCGCAGGGTCTCTCCTATGGCTACACCTTC.

V gene TRBV4-1 combines with J gene TRBJ2-2; perhaps D is TRBD1 or TRBD2 (5 bases each). The length of the CDR3 is 18 residues. From germline, CDR1 is MGHRA and CDR2 YSYEKL. Trimming pared 1 base from V and 4 bases from J, leaving 19 bases between. CDR3 in amino acids: CASSQVYRGTGGTGELFF. CDR3 nucleotide sequence: TGCGCCAGCAGCCAAGTTTATCGTGGGACCGGTGGCACCGGGGAGCTGTTTTTT.

V is TRBV5-6 and J is TRBJ2-1; 9 bases match TRBD2. Germline V gene sequence: CDR1 SGHDT, CDR2 YYEEEE. V trimming: 4 bases; J trimming: 9 bases; junction bases outside the gene matches: 8. This CDR3 is built from 14 residues. The CDR3 nucleotides read TGTGCCAGCAGCCCCGGGACTAGCCCAGGTGAGCAGTTCTTC. Protein sequence: CASSPGTSPGEQFF.